This T cell receptor beta chain originates from a study of blood T cell repertoires in COVID-19 (dated by TCRdb to 2018 to 2021). Background for the entire study: Samples from collaborators originated in the United States, Italy and Spain and spanned both the acute and convalescent phases of COVID-19. The material from the prospective study consisted of cDNA or gDNA derived from T cells, B-cell-depleted T cells, or PBMCs. The dataset comprised deeply sampled blood TCRbeta repertoires from subjects exposed to, actively infected with, or recovered from COVID-19. The repertoires were made available in a free public database intended to serve as a resource for research on the immune response to SARS-CoV-2. Samples were obtained from the ongoing ImmuneRACE study (first 160 participants) and from about 1,300 subjects provided by 6 global collaborators. A de-identified subject ID, COVID-19 status, age in years and sex were almost always included in the sample metadata. HLA class I and class II types, where available, came from metadata supplied by the sample provider rather than from assay-based typing. On the study overall, not on this receptor specifically: How much clinical and demographic metadata was included differed by source and by participant, and the metadata was provided uncurated.

The CDR3 goes from the cysteine to the phenylalanine over 14 residues. The kept DNA is CDR3 alone, 42 bases in frame from the first base. The germline ends are 9 bases apart after V is trimmed by 2 bases and J by 1 base. CDR1 SGHRS and CDR2 YFSETQ were looked up in the germline V gene. TCRbeta CDR3 regions were amplified from genomic DNA by means of the immunoSEQ Assay, a bias-controlled multiplex PCR. Turning to the authors' computational methods: Nucleated cell counts per sample were estimated from amplification of reference gene primers within the assay. To quantify the absolute abundance of each unique TCRbeta CDR3 rearrangement, sequence reads were collapsed and filtered. For each sample, productive Simpson clonality was calculated as the square root of Simpson's diversity index across productive rearrangements. In TCRdb, the immuneACCESS table is reduced to in-frame sequences with V and J assigned. These tables do not hold every clone; where another copy was compared, an unresolved V gene accounts for under half, and the others remain unexplained. Clone size and the V and J calls come from that table; the DNA yielded D and trimming. The sample profile shows tens of thousands of clones; roughly 90% of them were found once. Roughly 1.2% of the sample is in the top ten clones.

Each collaborating institution followed its own protocols to collect whole blood in K2EDTA tubes. For TCRbeta analysis, collaborators shipped samples as frozen whole blood, isolated PBMCs, or DNA extracted from either of those sample types. Comment on this clone: No cognate antigen has been identified for it. No base qualities exist here, and no much larger clone lies one base off it.

The sequenced sample consisted of peripheral blood. Recombination linked TRBV5-1 to TRBJ2-5, with no D gene named confidently. This TCR was recovered from a woman aged 55-69 years with acute or convalescent COVID-19. In nucleotide form, the sequence is TGCGCCAGCAGCTTATTTAGGAGCCAAGAGACCCAGTACTTC. It encodes CASSLFRSQETQYF.